What follows are 12 T cell receptor beta chains derived from one specimen sequenced in a study of blood T cell repertoires in COVID-19. This table comes from immunoSEQ multiplex PCR, and its TCRdb copy is limited to in-frame clones, with some not included. The table lists approximately 160,000 clones, about 88% of them singletons. Sequencing was carried out using peripheral blood. These receptor sequences come from a man between 60 and 75 years old with COVID-19, enrolled during active disease.

The V gene is TRBV28, the J gene TRBJ1-2; 8 bases agree with TRBD1. With V trimmed by 8 bases and J by 5 bases, 10 bases remained unmatched. The CDR3 is 14 amino acids. Looked up from germline, CDR1 is MDHEN and CDR2 is SYDVKM. The DNA for the CDR3 is TGTGCCAGCCAGGACAGGGACCTTCTTTATGGCTACACCTTC. Translated: CASQDRDLLYGYTF.

Details on this clone: In the same sample, other DNA sequences code for this CDR3. The chain recombines TRBV7-3 with TRBJ2-5; 7 bases align to TRBD1. Trimming cost V 5 bases and J 1 base; bases outside gene matches: 7. Germline CDR1 and CDR2: SGHTA and FQGTGA. The CDR3 spans 15 residues. CDR3 region: CASSQGGRTQETQYF. In DNA form, the CDR3 reads TGTGCCAGCAGCCAAGGGGGCCGGACCCAAGAGACCCAGTACTTC.

Details on this clone: Distinct nucleotide sequences in the sample also encode this CDR3. The rearrangement joins TRBV6-1 to TRBJ1-1; D might be TRBD1 (6 bases). This CDR3 is built from 14 residues. In germline, CDR1 is MNHNS, CDR2 SASEGT. Trimming removed 3 bases from V and 0 bases from J, with 8 bases in between. CDR3 nucleotides: TGTGCCAGCAGTGAGGACAGAGTGAACACTGAAGCTTTCTTT. Its translation: CASSEDRVNTEAFF.

V gene TRBV28 combines with J gene TRBJ2-5; the D gene is possibly TRBD2 (5 bases). CDR1 and CDR2 from the germline V gene are MDHEN and SYDVKM. Trimming removed 4 bases from V and 4 bases from J, with 16 bases in between. The CDR3 has 15 amino acids. For the CDR3, the DNA is TGTGCCAGCAGTTCGTCCCAAAGGAGGATAGAGACCCAGTACTTC. Its protein is CASSSSQRRIETQYF.

The J gene is TRBJ2-1, the V gene TRBV7-2, with 9 bases fitting TRBD2. The CDR3 spans 15 residues. Per germline, CDR1 SGHTA and CDR2 FQGNSA. V shed 6 bases and J 4 bases; nucleotides not matched to a gene: 7. The CDR3 spells CASSRGGGMYNEQFF. In nucleotides, the CDR3 is TGTGCCAGCAGTCGCGGGGGGGGTATGTACAATGAGCAGTTCTTC.

V usage is TRBV5-5 and J usage is TRBJ1-4; TRBD1 is a possible D gene (6 bases). The germline V gene has CDR1 SGHKS and CDR2 YYEKEE (reference sequence). This CDR3 contains 16 residues. V lost 4 bases, J lost 0 bases, and 13 bases lay in between. The CDR3 bases are TGTGCCAGCAGCCTGGACAGACGGACAACTAATGAAAAACTGTTTTTT. This codes for CASSLDRRTTNEKLFF.

V gene TRBV6-5 combines with J gene TRBJ1-5, with 9 nucleotides matching TRBD1. Per germline, CDR1 MNHEY and CDR2 SVGAGI. The V segment lost 6 bases and the J segment 5 bases; nucleotides outside the gene matches: 8. The CDR3 loop spans 15 amino acids. CDR3 loop: CASSSDRGKYQPQHF. In nucleotides, the CDR3 is TGTGCCAGCAGCTCGGACAGGGGAAAGTATCAGCCCCAGCATTTT.

The chain recombines TRBV19 with TRBJ1-5, with D hard to call. This CDR3 contains 15 residues. Per the germline V gene, CDR1 is LNHDA and CDR2 is SQIVND (reference sequence). Trimming removed 2 bases from V and 4 bases from J, with 12 bases in between. The CDR3, as DNA: TGTGCCAGTAGTATACAGGTTATTGGAAATCAGCCCCAGCATTTT. Its protein product is CASSIQVIGNQPQHF.

J is TRBJ2-5 and V is TRBV7-3; 8 bases are a match to TRBD2. This CDR3 has 16 amino acids. Unmatched junction bases numbered 12, after V lost 5 bases and J lost 4 bases. Germline lookup yields CDR1 SGHTA and CDR2 FQGTGA. The CDR3 sequence: CASSPAGAGGGETQYF. In DNA, the CDR3 is TGTGCCAGCAGCCCTGCAGGGGCGGGAGGAGGAGAGACCCAGTACTTC. The full variable domain, completed using reference TRBV7-3 and TRBJ2-5, is GAGVSQTPSNKVTEKGKYVELRCDPISGHTALYWYRQSLGQGPEFLIYFQGTGAADDSGLPNDRFFAVRPEGSVSTLKIQRTERGDSAVYLCASSPAGAGGGETQYFGPGTRLLVL.

This chain links TRBV5-1 with TRBJ1-1; D gene uncertain. The CDR3 totals 14 residues. Germline-derived CDR1 and CDR2 are SGHRS and YFSETQ. Trimming shortened V by 1 base and J by 5 bases, and 12 bases separated the two germline ends. As DNA, the CDR3 is TGCGCCAGCAGCTTGTCTAACCCGGGAACTGAAGCTTTCTTT. It translates to CASSLSNPGTEAFF.

The V and J genes are TRBV11-2 and TRBJ2-7; TRBD2 matches at 15 bases. The V segment lost 1 base and the J segment 0 bases; nucleotides outside the gene matches: 4. CDR3 size: 18 residues. CDR1 and CDR2 from the germline V gene are SGHAT and FQNNGV. CDR3 DNA: TGTGCCAGCAGCTTAGGGGGACTAGCGGGAGGAAACTCCTACGAGCAGTACTTC. Amino acid sequence: CASSLGGLAGGNSYEQYF.

This clone came up once. The rearrangement links TRBV27 to TRBJ2-7; D may be TRBD1 (6 bases). V shed 2 bases and J shed 0 bases, with 17 bases lying between them. The length of the CDR3 is 17 residues. CDR1 MNHEY and CDR2 SMNVEV come from the germline V gene (reference sequence). The DNA of the CDR3 is TGTGCCAGCAGTTTAGACGACACAGGGACGAGCTCCTACGAGCAGTACTTC. Translating it yields CASSLDDTGTSSYEQYF.